This T cell receptor (beta chain) was recorded in a study of blood T cell repertoires in COVID-19 (dated by TCRdb to about 2020). About the investigation overall: Collaborator samples came from the United States, Italy and Spain and covered acute and convalescent phases of COVID-19. The material from the prospective study consisted of cDNA or gDNA derived from T cells, B-cell-depleted T cells, or PBMCs. Subjects who had been exposed to COVID-19, were actively infected with it, or had recovered from it provided the deeply sampled blood TCRbeta repertoires that made up the dataset. The repertoires were released in a freely available public database meant as a resource for research on the immune response to SARS-CoV-2. The samples were drawn from the first 160 participants of the ongoing ImmuneRACE study and from 1,200 or so subjects provided by 6 global collaborators. A de-identified subject ID, COVID-19 status, age in years and sex were almost always included in the sample metadata. HLA class I and class II types, where available, came from metadata supplied by the sample provider rather than from assay-based typing.

In the case of this clone: Its antigen remains undetermined. Within one base of it there is no much larger clone, and no base qualities were kept.

The CDR3, from cysteine to phenylalanine, totals 16 residues. Only the CDR3 DNA stays, 48 bases, in frame from base 1. As encoded in the germline V gene, CDR1 is KGHSH while CDR2 is LQKENI. V drops 4 bases and J drops 0 bases, leaving 10 bases in between. General study outcomes and caveats: Clinical and demographic metadata were provided uncurated, with the amount varying by source and participant.

The collaborating institutions used their own protocols to collect whole blood in K2EDTA tubes. Collaborator samples were shipped for TCRbeta analysis as frozen whole blood, isolated PBMCs, or DNA extracted from either sample type. The immunoSEQ Assay, a bias-controlled multiplex PCR, was used to amplify TCRbeta CDR3 regions from genomic DNA. On the study's bioinformatics: The number of nucleated cells in each sample was estimated by amplification of reference gene primers within the assay. Sequence reads were collapsed and filtered to measure the absolute abundance of every unique TCRbeta CDR3 rearrangement. For each sample, productive Simpson clonality was calculated as the square root of Simpson's diversity index over productive rearrangements. Not all clones reach the TCRdb copy of this immuneACCESS table, which keeps in-frame sequences only. Checked studies attribute under half of the gap to unresolved V genes and leave the rest unexplained. V, J and clone size were drawn from that table, and D and trimming were deduced from the DNA. The sample contains more than 65,000 clones, 84% of them found a single time. The ten largest account for roughly 12% of the sample.

The receptor's source is a human donor in a cohort sampled during active COVID-19. The sample comprised peripheral blood. The sequence joins TRBV18 to TRBJ2-6; no D gene is confidently identified. Here is the DNA: TGTGCCAGCTCACTTCCAGGCGTCTCTGGGGCCAACGTCCTGACTTTC. This yields the protein CASSLPGVSGANVLTF. Reference TRBV18 and TRBJ2-6 genes cover what lies past the CDR3, so the full variable domain is NAGVMQNPRHLVRRRGQEARLRCSPMKGHSHVYWYRQLPEEGLKFMVYLQKENIIDESGMPKERFSAEFPKEGPSILRIQQVVRGDSAAYFCASSLPGVSGANVLTFGAGSRLTVL.